This note documents a single T cell receptor beta chain sequence. Its antigen remains unknown. The data were obtained in a study of T cell responses to AZD1222 COVID-19 vaccine. Study-wide findings and caveats: White British ancestry dominated among donors, who included more females, and clonal diversity was possibly underestimated.

Germline V lookup: CDR1 SGHDT, CDR2 YYEEEE. Unmatched junction bases numbered 10, after V lost 4 bases and J lost 4 bases. The CDR3 is made up of 16 amino acids. Produced via immunoSEQ multiplex PCR; TCRdb's table is partial and in-frame only. The sample yields some 74,000 clones, 70% to 90% seen once. The rearrangement joins TRBV5-6 to TRBJ2-1; 8 bases match TRBD1. The TCR comes from an adult who received the AZD1222 COVID-19 vaccine. The starting material was peripheral blood, obtained 28 days after the second AZD1222 dose. CDR3 sequence (DNA): TGTGCCAGCAGCCCACAGGGGGTCTCCTCATACAATGAGCAGTTCTTC. Translated, it gives CASSPQGVSSYNEQFF.